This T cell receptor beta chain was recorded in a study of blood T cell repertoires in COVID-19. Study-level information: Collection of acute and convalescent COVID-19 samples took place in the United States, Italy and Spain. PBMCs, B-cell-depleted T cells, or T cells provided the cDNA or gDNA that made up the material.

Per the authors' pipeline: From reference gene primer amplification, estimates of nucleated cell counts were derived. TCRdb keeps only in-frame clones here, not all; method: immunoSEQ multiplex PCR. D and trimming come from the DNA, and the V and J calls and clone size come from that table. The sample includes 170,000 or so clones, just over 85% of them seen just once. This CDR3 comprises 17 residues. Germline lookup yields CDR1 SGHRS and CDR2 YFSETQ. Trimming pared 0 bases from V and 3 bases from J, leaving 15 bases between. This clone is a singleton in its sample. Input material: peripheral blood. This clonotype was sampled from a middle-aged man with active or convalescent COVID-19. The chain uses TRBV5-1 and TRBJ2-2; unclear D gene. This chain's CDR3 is CASSLGFTTLDTGELFF. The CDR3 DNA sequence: TGCGCCAGCAGCTTGGGATTTACAACGCTTGACACCGGGGAGCTGTTTTTT.